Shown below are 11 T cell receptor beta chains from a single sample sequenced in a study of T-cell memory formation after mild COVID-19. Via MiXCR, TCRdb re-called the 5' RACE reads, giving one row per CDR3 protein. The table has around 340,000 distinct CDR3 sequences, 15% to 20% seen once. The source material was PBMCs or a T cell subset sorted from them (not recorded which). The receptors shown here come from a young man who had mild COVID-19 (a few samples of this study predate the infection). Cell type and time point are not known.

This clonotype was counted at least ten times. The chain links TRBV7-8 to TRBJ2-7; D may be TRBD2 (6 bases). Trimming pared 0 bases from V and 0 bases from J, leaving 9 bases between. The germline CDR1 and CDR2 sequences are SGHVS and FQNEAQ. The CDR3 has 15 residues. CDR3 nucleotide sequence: TGTGCCAGCAGCTTAGCGGCGGGGCCCTCCTACGAGCAGTACTTC. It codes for CASSLAAGPSYEQYF. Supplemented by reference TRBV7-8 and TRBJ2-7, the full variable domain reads GAGVSQSPRYKVAKRGQDVALRCDPISGHVSLFWYQQALGQGPEFLTYFQNEAQLDKSGLPSDRFFAERPEGSVSTLKIQRTQQEDSAVYLCASSLAAGPSYEQYFGPGTRLTVT.

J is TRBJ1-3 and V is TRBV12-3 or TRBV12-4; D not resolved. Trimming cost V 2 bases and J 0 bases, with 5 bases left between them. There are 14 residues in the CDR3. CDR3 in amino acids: CASSLRDSGNTIYF. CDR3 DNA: TGTGCCAGCAGTTTAAGAGACTCTGGAAACACCATATATTTT.

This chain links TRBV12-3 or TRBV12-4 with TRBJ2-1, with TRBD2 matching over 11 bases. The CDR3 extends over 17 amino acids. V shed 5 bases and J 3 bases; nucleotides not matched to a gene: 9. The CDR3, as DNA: TGTGCCAGCAGTCTGAGACTAGCGGGGTCTTTCTACAATGAGCAGTTCTTC. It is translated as CASSLRLAGSFYNEQFF.

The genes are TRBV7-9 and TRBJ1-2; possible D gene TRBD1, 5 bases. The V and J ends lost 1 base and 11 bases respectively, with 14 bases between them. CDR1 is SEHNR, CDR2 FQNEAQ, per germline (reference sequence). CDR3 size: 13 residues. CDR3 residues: CASSLELGGAYTF. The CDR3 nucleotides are TGTGCCAGCAGCTTAGAATTAGGAGGGGCTTACACCTTC.

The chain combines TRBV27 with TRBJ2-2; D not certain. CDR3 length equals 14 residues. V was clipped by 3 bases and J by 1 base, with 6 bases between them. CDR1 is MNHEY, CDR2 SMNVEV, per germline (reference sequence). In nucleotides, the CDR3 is TGTGCCAGCAGTTTTACGGTGAACACCGGGGAGCTGTTTTTT. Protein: CASSFTVNTGELFF.

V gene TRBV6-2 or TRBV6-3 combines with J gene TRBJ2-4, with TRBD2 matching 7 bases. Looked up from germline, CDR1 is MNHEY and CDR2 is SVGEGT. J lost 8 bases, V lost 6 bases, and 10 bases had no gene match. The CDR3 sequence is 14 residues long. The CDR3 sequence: CASRTTSAGDIQYF. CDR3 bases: TGTGCCAGCAGAACCACTAGCGCCGGTGACATTCAGTACTTC.

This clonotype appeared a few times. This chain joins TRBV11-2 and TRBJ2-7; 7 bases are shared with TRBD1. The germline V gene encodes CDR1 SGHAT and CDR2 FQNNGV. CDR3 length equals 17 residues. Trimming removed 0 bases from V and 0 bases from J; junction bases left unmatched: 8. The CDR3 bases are TGTGCCAGCAGCTTAGAAAACCGGGACAGAAGCTCCTACGAGCAGTACGTC. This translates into CASSLENRDRSSYEQYV.

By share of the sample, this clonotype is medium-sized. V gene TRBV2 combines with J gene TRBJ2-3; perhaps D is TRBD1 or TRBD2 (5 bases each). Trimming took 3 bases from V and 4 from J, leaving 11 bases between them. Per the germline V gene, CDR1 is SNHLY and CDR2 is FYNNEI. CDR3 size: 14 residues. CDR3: CASSERGHADTQYF. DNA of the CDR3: TGTGCCAGCAGTGAGAGGGGCCACGCAGATACGCAGTATTTT.

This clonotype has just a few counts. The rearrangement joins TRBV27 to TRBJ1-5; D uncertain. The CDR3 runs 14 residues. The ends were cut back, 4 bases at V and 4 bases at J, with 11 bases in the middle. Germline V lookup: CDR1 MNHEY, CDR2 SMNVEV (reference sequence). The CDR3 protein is CASSSSRSNQPQHF. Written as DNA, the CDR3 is TGTGCCAGCAGTTCGAGCCGGTCGAATCAGCCCCAGCATTTT.

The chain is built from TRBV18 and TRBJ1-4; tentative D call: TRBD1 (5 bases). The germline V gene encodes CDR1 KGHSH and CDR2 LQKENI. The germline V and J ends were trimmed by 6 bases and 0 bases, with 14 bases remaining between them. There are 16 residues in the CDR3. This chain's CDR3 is CASSLLDSATNEKLFF. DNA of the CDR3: TGTGCCAGCTCGCTGCTTGACAGTGCAACTAATGAAAAACTGTTTTTT.

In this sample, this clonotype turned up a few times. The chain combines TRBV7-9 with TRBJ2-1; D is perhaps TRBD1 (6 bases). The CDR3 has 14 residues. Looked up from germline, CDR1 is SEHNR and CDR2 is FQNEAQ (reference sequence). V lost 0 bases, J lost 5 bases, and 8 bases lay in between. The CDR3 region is CASSLAGAHNEQFF. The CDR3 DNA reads TGTGCCAGCAGCTTAGCGGGGGCCCACAATGAGCAGTTCTTC.